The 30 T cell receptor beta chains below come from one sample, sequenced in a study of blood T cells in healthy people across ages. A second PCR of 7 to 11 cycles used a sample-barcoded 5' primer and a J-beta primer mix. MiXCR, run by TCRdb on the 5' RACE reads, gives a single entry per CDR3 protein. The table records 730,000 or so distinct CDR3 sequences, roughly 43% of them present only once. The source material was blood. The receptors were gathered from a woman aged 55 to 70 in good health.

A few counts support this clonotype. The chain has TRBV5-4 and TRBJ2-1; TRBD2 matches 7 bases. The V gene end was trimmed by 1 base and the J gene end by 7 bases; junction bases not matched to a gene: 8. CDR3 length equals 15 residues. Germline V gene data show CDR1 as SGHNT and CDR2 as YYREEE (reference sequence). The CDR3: CASSLKQLGGNEQFF. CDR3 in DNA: TGTGCCAGCAGCTTGAAGCAGCTCGGGGGGAATGAGCAGTTCTTC.

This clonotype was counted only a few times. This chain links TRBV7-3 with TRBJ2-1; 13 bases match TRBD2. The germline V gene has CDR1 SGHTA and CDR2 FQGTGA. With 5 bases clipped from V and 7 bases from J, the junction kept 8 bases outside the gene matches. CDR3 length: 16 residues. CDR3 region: CASSPGTSGIGNEQFF. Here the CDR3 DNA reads TGTGCCAGCAGCCCCGGGACTAGCGGGATAGGGAATGAGCAGTTCTTC. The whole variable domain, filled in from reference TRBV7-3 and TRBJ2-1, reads GAGVSQTPSNKVTEKGKYVELRCDPISGHTALYWYRQSLGQGPEFLIYFQGTGAADDSGLPNDRFFAVRPEGSVSTLKIQRTERGDSAVYLCASSPGTSGIGNEQFFGPGTRLTVL.

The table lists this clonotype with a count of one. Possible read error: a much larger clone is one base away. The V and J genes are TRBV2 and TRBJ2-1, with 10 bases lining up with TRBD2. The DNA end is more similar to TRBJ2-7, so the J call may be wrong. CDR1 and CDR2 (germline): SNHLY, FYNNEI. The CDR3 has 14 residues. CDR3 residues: CASASGRTYNEQYF. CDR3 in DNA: TGTGCCAGCGCTAGCGGGAGAACCTACAATGAGCAGTACTTC.

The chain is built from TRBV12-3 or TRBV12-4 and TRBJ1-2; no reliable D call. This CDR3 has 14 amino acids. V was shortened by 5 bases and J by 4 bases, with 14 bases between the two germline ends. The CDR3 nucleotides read TGTGCCAGCAGTCCCGGACCGCTTTTCTATGGCTACACCTTC. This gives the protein CASSPGPLFYGYTF.

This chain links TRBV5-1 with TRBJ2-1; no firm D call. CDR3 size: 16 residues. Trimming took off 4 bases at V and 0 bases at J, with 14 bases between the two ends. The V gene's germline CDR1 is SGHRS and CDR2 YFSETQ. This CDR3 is CASSPEGRSSYNEQFF. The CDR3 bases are TGCGCCAGCAGCCCCGAAGGACGGAGCTCCTACAATGAGCAGTTCTTC.

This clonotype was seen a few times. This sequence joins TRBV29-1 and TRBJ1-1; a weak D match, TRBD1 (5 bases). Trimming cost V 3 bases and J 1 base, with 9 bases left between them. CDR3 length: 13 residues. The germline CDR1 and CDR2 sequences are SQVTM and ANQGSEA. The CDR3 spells CSVESRANTEAFF. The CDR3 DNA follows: TGCAGCGTTGAGTCCAGGGCGAACACTGAAGCTTTCTTT.

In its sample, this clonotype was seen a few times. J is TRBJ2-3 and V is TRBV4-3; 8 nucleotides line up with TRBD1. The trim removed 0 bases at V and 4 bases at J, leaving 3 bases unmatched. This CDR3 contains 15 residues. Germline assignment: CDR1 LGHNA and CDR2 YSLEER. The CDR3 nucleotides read TGCGCCAGCAGCCAAGAGGCACAGGGGGCAGATACGCAGTATTTT. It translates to CASSQEAQGADTQYF.

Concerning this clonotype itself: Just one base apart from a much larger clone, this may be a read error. CDR3 residues: CSATLGNEQYF. CDR3 sequence (DNA): TGCAGTGCTACCTTGGGGAATGAGCAGTACTTC. The V call is TRBV20-1, the J call TRBJ2-7, with D unresolved. The germline gives CDR1 DFQATT, CDR2 SNEGSKA (reference sequence). This CDR3 comprises 11 residues. V was clipped by 4 bases and J by 7 bases, with 11 bases between them.

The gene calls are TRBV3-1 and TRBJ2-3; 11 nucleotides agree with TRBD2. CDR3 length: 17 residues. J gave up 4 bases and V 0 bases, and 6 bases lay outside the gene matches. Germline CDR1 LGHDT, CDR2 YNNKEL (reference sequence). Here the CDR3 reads CASSQDKLAGVADTQYF. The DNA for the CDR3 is TGTGCCAGCAGCCAAGATAAACTAGCGGGAGTAGCAGATACGCAGTATTTT.

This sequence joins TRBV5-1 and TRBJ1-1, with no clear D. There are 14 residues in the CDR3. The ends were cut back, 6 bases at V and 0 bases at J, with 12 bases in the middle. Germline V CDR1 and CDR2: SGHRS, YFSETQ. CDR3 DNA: TGCGCCAGCAAACCAGACGGGATGAACACTGAAGCTTTCTTT. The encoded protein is CASKPDGMNTEAFF.

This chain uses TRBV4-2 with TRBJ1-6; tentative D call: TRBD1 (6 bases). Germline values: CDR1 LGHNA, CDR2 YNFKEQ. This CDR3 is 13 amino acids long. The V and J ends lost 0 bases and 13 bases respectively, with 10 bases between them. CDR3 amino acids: CASSQDQGQPLHF. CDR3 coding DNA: TGTGCCAGCAGCCAAGATCAGGGGCAGCCCCTCCACTTT.

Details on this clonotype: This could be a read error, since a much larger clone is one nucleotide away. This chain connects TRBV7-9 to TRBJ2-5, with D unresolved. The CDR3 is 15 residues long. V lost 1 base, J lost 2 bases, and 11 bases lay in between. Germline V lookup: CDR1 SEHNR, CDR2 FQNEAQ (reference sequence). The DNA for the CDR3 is TGTGCCAGCAGCTTAGGAGCTCTATCTCAAGAGACCCAGTACTTC. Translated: CASSLGALSQETQYF.

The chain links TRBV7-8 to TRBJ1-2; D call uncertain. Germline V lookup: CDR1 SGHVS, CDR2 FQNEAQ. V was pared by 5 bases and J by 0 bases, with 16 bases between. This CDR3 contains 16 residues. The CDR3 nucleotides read TGTGCCAGCAGCACACATACGGGCGCTTCTAACTATGGCTACACCTTC. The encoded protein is CASSTHTGASNYGYTF.

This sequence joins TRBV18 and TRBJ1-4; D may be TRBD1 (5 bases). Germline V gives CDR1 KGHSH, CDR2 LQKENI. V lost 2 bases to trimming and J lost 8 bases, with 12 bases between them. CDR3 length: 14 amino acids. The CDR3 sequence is CASSPSGFREKLFF. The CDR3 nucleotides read TGTGCCAGCTCACCATCAGGGTTTCGAGAAAAACTGTTTTTT.

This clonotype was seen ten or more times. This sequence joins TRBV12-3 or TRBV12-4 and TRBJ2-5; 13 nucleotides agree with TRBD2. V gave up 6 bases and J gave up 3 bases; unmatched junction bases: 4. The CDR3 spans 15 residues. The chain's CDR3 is CASSKGTSGEETQYF. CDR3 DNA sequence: TGTGCCAGCAGCAAGGGGACTAGCGGGGAAGAGACCCAGTACTTC.

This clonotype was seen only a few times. The CDR3 nucleotides are TGTGCCAGCGGGAGACAGCGCGACGAGCAGTACTTC. Its translation is CASGRQRDEQYF. This chain joins TRBV2 and TRBJ2-7; D is perhaps TRBD1 or TRBD2 (5 bases each). The CDR3 is 12 amino acids. V lost 8 bases to trimming and J lost 5 bases, with 13 bases between them. Looked up from germline, CDR1 is SNHLY and CDR2 is FYNNEI.

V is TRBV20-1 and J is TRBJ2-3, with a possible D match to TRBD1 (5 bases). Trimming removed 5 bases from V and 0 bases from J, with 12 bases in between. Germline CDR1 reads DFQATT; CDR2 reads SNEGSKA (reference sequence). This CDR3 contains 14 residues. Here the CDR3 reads CSARPGISTDTQYF. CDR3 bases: TGCAGTGCTCGACCAGGGATAAGCACAGATACGCAGTATTTT.

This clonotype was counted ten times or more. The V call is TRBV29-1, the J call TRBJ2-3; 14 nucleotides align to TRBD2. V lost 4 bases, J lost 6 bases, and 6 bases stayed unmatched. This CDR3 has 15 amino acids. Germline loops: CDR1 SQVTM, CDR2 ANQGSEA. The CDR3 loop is CSVGLAGGPGDTQYF. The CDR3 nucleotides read TGCAGCGTTGGACTAGCGGGGGGGCCGGGGGATACGCAGTATTTT.

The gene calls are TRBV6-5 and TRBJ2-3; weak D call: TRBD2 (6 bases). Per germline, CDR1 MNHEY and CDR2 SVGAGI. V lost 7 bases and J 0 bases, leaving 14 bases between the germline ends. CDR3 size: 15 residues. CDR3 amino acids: CASTQRGLSTDTQYF. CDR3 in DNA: TGTGCCAGCACCCAAAGGGGACTTAGCACAGATACGCAGTATTTT.

The CDR3 nucleotides read TGTGCCACCGACAGGGGGATAAGCTCTGGGGCCAACGTCCTGACTTTC. This translates into CATDRGISSGANVLTF. The chain employs TRBV30 and TRBJ2-6, with 9 bases aligning to TRBD1. The CDR3 is 16 residues long. The V segment lost 8 bases and the J segment 0 bases; nucleotides outside the gene matches: 8. The germline V gene encodes CDR1 GTSNPN and CDR2 SVGIG (reference sequence).

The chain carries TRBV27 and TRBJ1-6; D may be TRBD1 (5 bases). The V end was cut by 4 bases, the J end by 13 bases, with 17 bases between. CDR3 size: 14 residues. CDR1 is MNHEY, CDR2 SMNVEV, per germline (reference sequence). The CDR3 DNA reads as TGTGCCAGCAGTTCGAATGACAGACGAGTCCCCCTCCACTTT. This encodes CASSSNDRRVPLHF.

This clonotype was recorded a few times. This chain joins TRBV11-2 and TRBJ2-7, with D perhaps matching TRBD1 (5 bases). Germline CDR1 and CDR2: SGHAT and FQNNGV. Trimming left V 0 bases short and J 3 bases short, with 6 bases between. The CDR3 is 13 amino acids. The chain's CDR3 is CASSLDRDYEQYF. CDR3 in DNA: TGTGCCAGCAGCTTAGACAGGGACTACGAGCAGTACTTC.

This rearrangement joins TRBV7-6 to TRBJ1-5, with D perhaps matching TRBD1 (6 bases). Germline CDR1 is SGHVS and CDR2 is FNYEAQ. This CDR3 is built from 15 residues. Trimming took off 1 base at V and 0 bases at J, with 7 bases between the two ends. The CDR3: CASSLGQDSNQPQHF. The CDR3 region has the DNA TGTGCCAGCAGCTTAGGACAGGATAGCAATCAGCCCCAGCATTTT.

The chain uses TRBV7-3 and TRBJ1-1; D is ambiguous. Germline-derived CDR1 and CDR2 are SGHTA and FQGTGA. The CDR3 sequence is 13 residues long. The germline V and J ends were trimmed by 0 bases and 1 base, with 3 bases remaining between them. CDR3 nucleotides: TGTGCCAGCAGCTTAACGCAGAACACTGAAGCTTTCTTT. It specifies CASSLTQNTEAFF. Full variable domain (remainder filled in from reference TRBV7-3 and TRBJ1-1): GAGVSQTPSNKVTEKGKYVELRCDPISGHTALYWYRQSLGQGPEFLIYFQGTGAADDSGLPNDRFFAVRPEGSVSTLKIQRTERGDSAVYLCASSLTQNTEAFFGQGTRLTVV.

CDR3 region: CSVEGEGSSYNEQFF. The CDR3 region has the DNA TGCAGCGTTGAGGGGGAGGGCAGCTCCTACAATGAGCAGTTCTTC. V gene TRBV29-1 combines with J gene TRBJ2-1, with TRBD2 matching over 7 bases. Unmatched junction bases numbered 5, after V lost 3 bases and J lost 0 bases. Germline CDR1 reads SQVTM; CDR2 reads ANQGSEA. The CDR3 covers 15 residues.

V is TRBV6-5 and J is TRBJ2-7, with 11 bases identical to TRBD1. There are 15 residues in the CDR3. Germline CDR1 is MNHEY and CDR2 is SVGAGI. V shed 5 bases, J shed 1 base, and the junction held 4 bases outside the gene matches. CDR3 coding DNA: TGTGCCAGCAGTCACCGGGACAGGGGGTCCTACGAGCAGTACTTC. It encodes CASSHRDRGSYEQYF.

CDR3 residues: CASSLDILRGPQETQYF. The CDR3 DNA sequence: TGTGCCAGCAGCTTAGATATTTTGCGGGGGCCCCAAGAGACCCAGTACTTC. The genes are TRBV11-2 and TRBJ2-5, with D possibly being TRBD2 (7 bases). With 0 bases removed from V and 1 base from J, the gap between germline ends came to 15 bases. The CDR3 is 17 residues long. The germline CDR1 and CDR2 sequences are SGHAT and FQNNGV.

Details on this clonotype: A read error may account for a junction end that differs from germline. The CDR3 sequence is CSVEDQGMAKTIQYF. The CDR3 nucleotides are TGCAGCGTTGAAGATCAGGGGATGGCCAAAACCATTCAGTACTTC. The chain has TRBV29-1 and TRBJ2-7; the D gene is possibly TRBD1 (6 bases). The J call is in doubt because the DNA end fits TRBJ2-4 better. Germline-derived CDR1 and CDR2 are SQVTM and ANQGSEA. The CDR3 runs 15 residues.

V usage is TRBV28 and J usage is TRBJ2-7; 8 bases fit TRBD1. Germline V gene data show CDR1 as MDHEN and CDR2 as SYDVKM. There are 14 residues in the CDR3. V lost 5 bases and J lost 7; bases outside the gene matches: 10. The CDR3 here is CASSAGQEANEQYF. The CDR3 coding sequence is TGTGCCAGCAGTGCGGGACAGGAGGCCAATGAGCAGTACTTC.

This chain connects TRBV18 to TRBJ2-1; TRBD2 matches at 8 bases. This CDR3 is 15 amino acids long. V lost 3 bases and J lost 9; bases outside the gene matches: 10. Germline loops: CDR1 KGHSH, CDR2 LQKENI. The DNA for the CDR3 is TGTGCCAGCTCACCTGGACGAGCGGGAGCCAGTGAGCAGTTCTTC. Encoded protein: CASSPGRAGASEQFF.